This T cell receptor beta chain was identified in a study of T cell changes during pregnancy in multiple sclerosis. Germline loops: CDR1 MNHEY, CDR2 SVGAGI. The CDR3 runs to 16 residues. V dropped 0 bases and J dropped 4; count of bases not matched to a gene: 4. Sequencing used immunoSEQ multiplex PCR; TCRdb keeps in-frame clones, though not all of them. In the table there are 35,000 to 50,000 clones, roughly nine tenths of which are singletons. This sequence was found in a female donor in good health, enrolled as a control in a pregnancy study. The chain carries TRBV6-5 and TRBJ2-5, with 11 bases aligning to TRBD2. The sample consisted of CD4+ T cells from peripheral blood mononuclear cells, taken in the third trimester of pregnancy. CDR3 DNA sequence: TGTGCCAGCAGTTACTCTTTAACTAGCGGGGGAGAGACCCAGTACTTC. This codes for CASSYSLTSGGETQYF.